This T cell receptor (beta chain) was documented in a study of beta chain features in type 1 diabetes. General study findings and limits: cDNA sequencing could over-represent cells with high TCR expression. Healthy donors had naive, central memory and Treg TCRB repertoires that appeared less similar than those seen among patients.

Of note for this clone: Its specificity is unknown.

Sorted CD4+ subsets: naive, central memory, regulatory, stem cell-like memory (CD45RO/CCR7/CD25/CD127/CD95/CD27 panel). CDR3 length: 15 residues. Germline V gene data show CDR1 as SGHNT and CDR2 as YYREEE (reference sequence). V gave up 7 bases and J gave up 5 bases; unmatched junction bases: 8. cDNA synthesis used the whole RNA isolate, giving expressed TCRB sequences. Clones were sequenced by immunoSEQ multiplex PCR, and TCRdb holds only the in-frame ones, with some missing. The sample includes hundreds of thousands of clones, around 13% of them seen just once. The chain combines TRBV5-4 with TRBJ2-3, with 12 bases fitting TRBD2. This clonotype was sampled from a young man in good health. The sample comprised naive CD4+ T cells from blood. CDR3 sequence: CASGLAGGPGDTQYF. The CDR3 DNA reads TGTGCCAGCGGTCTAGCGGGGGGGCCTGGAGATACGCAGTATTTT.